The source of this TCR beta chain is a study of blood T cell repertoires in COVID-19. The table came from immunoSEQ multiplex PCR; TCRdb's copy has only in-frame clones and leaves some out. Of more than 350,000 clones listed, roughly 88% are singletons. Trimming at V came to 5 bases and at J to 0 bases, leaving 6 bases not matched to a gene. The CDR3 length is 15 residues. The germline V gene has CDR1 SEHNR and CDR2 FQNEAQ (reference sequence). Participants had their cohort set by participant-reported clinical history. The sequencing sample was made of PBMCs or T cells enriched from blood (not recorded which). The TCR sequence derives from a woman aged 18-29 years who had been exposed to COVID-19. The chain employs TRBV7-9 and TRBJ1-1; 7 bases match TRBD1. This CDR3 is CASSAPGTVNTEAFF. The CDR3 region has the DNA TGTGCCAGCAGCGCCCCCGGGACAGTGAACACTGAAGCTTTCTTT.